This is a list of T cell receptor beta chains from one sample in a study of blood T cell repertoires in COVID-19. Profiled with immunoSEQ multiplex PCR; TCRdb holds only in-frame clones, not every one. The sample records more than 200,000 clones, about 90% being singletons. The sequenced material came from peripheral blood. The receptors here all came from a man aged 18 to 35 with active or convalescent COVID-19. Both conserved end residues are part of each CDR3. A D gene is named only where the DNA matches it firmly. Part of the rows lack a size; the others show once, few, many or a class for expanded clones.

v_gene: TRBV11-2
d_gene: NA
abundance: NA
j_gene: TRBJ1-1
CDR3aa: CASSPRGGSTEAFF
CDR3nt: TGTGCCAGCAGCCCTAGGGGTGGTTCCACTGAAGCTTTCTTT

v_gene: TRBV7-9
d_gene: NA
abundance: NA
j_gene: TRBJ2-5
CDR3aa: CASSLASGETQYF
CDR3nt: TGTGCCAGCAGCTTAGCATCAGGGGAGACCCAGTACTTC

v_gene: TRBV6-2/TRBV6-3
d_gene: NA
abundance: NA
j_gene: TRBJ1-1
CDR3aa: CASSLYLGNTEAFF
CDR3nt: TGTGCCAGCAGTTTGTATCTAGGGAACACTGAAGCTTTCTTT

v_gene: TRBV15
d_gene: TRBD1
abundance: NA
j_gene: TRBJ1-2
CDR3aa: CATSRDAGQGRGYTF
CDR3nt: TGTGCCACCAGCAGAGATGCAGGACAGGGGAGAGGCTACACCTTC

v_gene: TRBV7-8
d_gene: NA
abundance: NA
j_gene: TRBJ2-1
CDR3aa: CASSLGGVGEQFF
CDR3nt: TGTGCCAGCAGCTTAGGGGGAGTAGGTGAGCAGTTCTTC

v_gene: TRBV28
d_gene: NA
abundance: once
j_gene: TRBJ2-3
CDR3aa: CASSLGRSRGLDTQYF
CDR3nt: TGTGCCAGCAGTTTGGGAAGGTCTCGGGGTTTAGATACGCAGTATTTT

v_gene: TRBV19
d_gene: NA
abundance: NA
j_gene: TRBJ1-3
CDR3aa: CASTMGTGTSGNTIYF
CDR3nt: TGTGCCAGTACCATGGGAACAGGGACCTCTGGAAACACCATATATTTT

v_gene: TRBV18
d_gene: NA
abundance: NA
j_gene: TRBJ2-5
CDR3aa: CASSPLHREGETQYF
CDR3nt: TGTGCCAGCTCACCACTACACAGGGAAGGGGAGACCCAGTACTTC

v_gene: TRBV7-9
d_gene: NA
abundance: once
j_gene: TRBJ2-7
CDR3aa: CASSLSSGKYEQYF
CDR3nt: TGTGCCAGCAGCTTATCTTCCGGGAAGTACGAGCAGTACTTC

v_gene: TRBV4-3
d_gene: TRBD2
abundance: NA
j_gene: TRBJ2-3
CDR3aa: CASSQDLRLAGGPRSTDTQYF
CDR3nt: TGCGCCAGCAGCCAAGATCTGCGACTAGCGGGGGGACCCCGGAGCACAGATACGCAGTATTTT

v_gene: TRBV15
d_gene: TRBD1
abundance: few
j_gene: TRBJ1-4
CDR3aa: CATNTGGSFEKLFF
CDR3nt: TGTGCCACCAACACAGGGGGATCGTTTGAAAAACTGTTTTTT

v_gene: TRBV30
d_gene: NA
abundance: few
j_gene: TRBJ1-1
CDR3aa: CAWTSRGIGNTEAFF
CDR3nt: TGTGCCTGGACTTCAAGGGGGATCGGGAACACTGAAGCTTTCTTT

v_gene: TRBV29-1
d_gene: NA
abundance: NA
j_gene: TRBJ2-2
CDR3aa: CSVGTGTNTGELFF
CDR3nt: TGCAGCGTTGGTACAGGCACAAACACCGGGGAGCTGTTTTTT

v_gene: TRBV7-3
d_gene: NA
abundance: NA
j_gene: TRBJ2-5
CDR3aa: CASSPDIRETQYF
CDR3nt: TGTGCCAGCAGCCCCGACATCAGAGAGACCCAGTACTTC

v_gene: TRBV7-9
d_gene: NA
abundance: NA
j_gene: TRBJ2-4
CDR3aa: CASSSIKNIQYF
CDR3nt: TGTGCCAGCAGCTCAATCAAAAACATTCAGTACTTC

v_gene: TRBV7-9
d_gene: TRBD1
abundance: NA
j_gene: TRBJ1-1
CDR3aa: CASSTRTGNTEAFF
CDR3nt: TGTGCCAGCAGCACCCGGACAGGGAACACTGAAGCTTTCTTT

v_gene: TRBV5-1
d_gene: TRBD1
abundance: NA
j_gene: TRBJ1-2
CDR3aa: CASSLETGDYGYTF
CDR3nt: TGCGCCAGCAGCTTGGAGACAGGGGATTATGGCTACACCTTC

v_gene: TRBV18
d_gene: NA
abundance: NA
j_gene: TRBJ1-1
CDR3aa: CASSPLFGGTEAFF
CDR3nt: TGTGCCAGCTCACCACTATTCGGGGGCACTGAAGCTTTCTTT

v_gene: TRBV30
d_gene: TRBD1
abundance: NA
j_gene: TRBJ2-3
CDR3aa: CAFDRDRGVDTQYF
CDR3nt: TGTGCCTTTGACCGGGACAGGGGGGTAGATACGCAGTATTTT

v_gene: TRBV30
d_gene: NA
abundance: NA
j_gene: TRBJ2-7
CDR3aa: CAWSLGGGTSYEQYF
CDR3nt: TGTGCCTGGAGTCTAGGTGGGGGGACCTCCTACGAGCAGTACTTC

v_gene: TRBV5-1
d_gene: NA
abundance: NA
j_gene: TRBJ1-2
CDR3aa: CASSLGQGEGYTF
CDR3nt: TGCGCCAGCAGCTTAGGTCAGGGCGAAGGCTACACCTTC

v_gene: TRBV29-1
d_gene: TRBD2
abundance: NA
j_gene: TRBJ2-1
CDR3aa: CSARLAGGPSYNEQFF
CDR3nt: TGCAGCGCCCGACTAGCGGGAGGGCCTTCCTACAATGAGCAGTTCTTC

v_gene: TRBV29-1
d_gene: TRBD1
abundance: NA
j_gene: TRBJ2-7
CDR3aa: CSVESPRGLLYEQYF
CDR3nt: TGCAGCGTTGAAAGTCCCAGGGGGCTACTCTACGAGCAGTACTTC

v_gene: TRBV19
d_gene: TRBD1
abundance: few
j_gene: TRBJ2-7
CDR3aa: CASSMTGALYEQYF
CDR3nt: TGTGCCAGTAGTATGACAGGGGCGCTGTACGAGCAGTACTTC

v_gene: TRBV6-2/TRBV6-3
d_gene: TRBD1
abundance: NA
j_gene: TRBJ2-3
CDR3aa: CASSPGQVLTDTQYF
CDR3nt: TGTGCCAGCAGTCCCGGACAGGTTCTGACAGATACGCAGTATTTT

v_gene: TRBV6-5
d_gene: NA
abundance: NA
j_gene: TRBJ1-1
CDR3aa: CASRQKMNTEAFF
CDR3nt: TGTGCCAGCAGGCAGAAGATGAACACTGAAGCTTTCTTT

v_gene: TRBV14
d_gene: TRBD1
abundance: NA
j_gene: TRBJ1-6
CDR3aa: CASSWTGGANSPLHF
CDR3nt: TGTGCCAGCAGTTGGACAGGGGGCGCGAATTCACCCCTCCACTTT

v_gene: TRBV24-1
d_gene: NA
abundance: NA
j_gene: TRBJ1-2
CDR3aa: CATSDVSLDYGYTF
CDR3nt: TGTGCCACCAGTGATGTAAGCCTTGACTATGGCTACACCTTC

v_gene: TRBV14
d_gene: TRBD1
abundance: NA
j_gene: TRBJ1-2
CDR3aa: CASSQEGPRGFGYTF
CDR3nt: TGTGCCAGCAGCCAAGAGGGCCCCAGGGGGTTCGGCTACACCTTC

v_gene: TRBV10-3
d_gene: TRBD1
abundance: NA
j_gene: TRBJ1-3
CDR3aa: CAIRWTGSGNTIYF
CDR3nt: TGTGCCATCAGGTGGACAGGCTCTGGAAACACCATATATTTT

v_gene: TRBV5-4
d_gene: TRBD2
abundance: NA
j_gene: TRBJ2-7
CDR3aa: CASSFGLAGRGEQYF
CDR3nt: TGTGCCAGCAGCTTCGGACTAGCGGGACGGGGCGAGCAGTACTTC

v_gene: TRBV24-1
d_gene: TRBD1
abundance: NA
j_gene: TRBJ1-5
CDR3aa: CATSDSDRGRPQHF
CDR3nt: TGTGCCACCAGTGATTCGGACAGGGGTCGGCCCCAGCATTTT

v_gene: TRBV19
d_gene: TRBD2
abundance: NA
j_gene: TRBJ2-1
CDR3aa: CASSRGLAGSSYNEQFF
CDR3nt: TGTGCCAGTAGTAGGGGACTAGCGGGCTCCTCCTACAATGAGCAGTTCTTC

v_gene: TRBV11-2
d_gene: TRBD1
abundance: NA
j_gene: TRBJ2-1
CDR3aa: CASSQGQGTYNEQFF
CDR3nt: TGTGCCAGCAGCCAGGGACAGGGTACCTACAATGAGCAGTTCTTC

v_gene: TRBV7-3
d_gene: NA
abundance: NA
j_gene: TRBJ2-1
CDR3aa: CASSLVSGGASSYNEQFF
CDR3nt: TGTGCCAGCAGCTTAGTTTCGGGGGGCGCAAGTTCCTACAATGAGCAGTTCTTC

v_gene: TRBV6-5
d_gene: NA
abundance: NA
j_gene: TRBJ2-3
CDR3aa: CASSYRGLSTDTQYF
CDR3nt: TGTGCCAGCAGTTACCGGGGACTGAGCACAGATACGCAGTATTTT

v_gene: TRBV7-9
d_gene: NA
abundance: NA
j_gene: TRBJ1-2
CDR3aa: CASSPRQRYGYTF
CDR3nt: TGTGCCAGCAGCCCCAGACAGAGGTATGGCTACACCTTC

v_gene: TRBV14
d_gene: NA
abundance: NA
j_gene: TRBJ2-3
CDR3aa: CASSQPGWADTQYF
CDR3nt: TGTGCCAGCAGCCAACCGGGTTGGGCAGATACGCAGTATTTT

v_gene: TRBV2
d_gene: NA
abundance: NA
j_gene: TRBJ1-5
CDR3aa: CASQGYNQPQHF
CDR3nt: TGTGCCAGTCAGGGGTACAATCAGCCCCAGCATTTT

v_gene: TRBV6-5
d_gene: TRBD2
abundance: NA
j_gene: TRBJ2-7
CDR3aa: CASSRTSGRMGEQYF
CDR3nt: TGTGCCAGCAGTCGGACTAGCGGGAGAATGGGTGAGCAGTACTTC

v_gene: TRBV3-1/TRBV3-2
d_gene: NA
abundance: NA
j_gene: TRBJ2-7
CDR3aa: CASSQVGGLPEQYF
CDR3nt: TGTGCCAGCAGCCAAGTGGGAGGCCTACCCGAGCAGTACTTC

v_gene: TRBV6-5
d_gene: TRBD1
abundance: NA
j_gene: TRBJ2-5
CDR3aa: CASHRDREETQYF
CDR3nt: TGTGCCAGCCACCGGGACAGGGAGGAGACCCAGTACTTC

v_gene: TRBV5-1
d_gene: NA
abundance: NA
j_gene: TRBJ1-2
CDR3aa: CASSLGQGFPNYGYTF
CDR3nt: TGCGCCAGCAGCTTGGGCCAGGGGTTTCCTAACTATGGCTACACCTTC